Listed here are 8 T cell receptor beta chains from one sample, sequenced in a study of shared clonotypes between healthy human individuals (dated by TCRdb to the early 2020s). The protocol used for the library was the immunoSEQ multiplex PCR assay. TCRdb took over this immuneACCESS table, retaining in-frame rearrangements with V and J assigned. Such tables are incomplete; in checked studies, under half of the missing clones stem from an unresolved V gene, and the remainder is unexplained. For this sample there are over 2 million clones; 92% appear just once. The top ten clones comprise 0.37% of the sample. The sequenced sample was naive CD4+ T cells from PBMCs. Interpreted using the paper, the cell subset or site label stands for: CD45RA+ positively selected. These TCRs come from a man aged 18 to 29 in good health. Some clones in this sample may be carry-over from other donors' samples.

This clone was picked up one time. The chain carries TRBV27 and TRBJ2-3; 9 bases fit TRBD1. Per germline, CDR1 MNHEY and CDR2 SMNVEV (reference sequence). This CDR3 is built from 15 residues. Trimming at V came to 6 bases and at J to 3 bases, leaving 7 bases not matched to a gene. The CDR3, as DNA: TGTGCCAGCAGCCCGGACAGGGGATGGACAGATACGCAGTATTTT. This encodes CASSPDRGWTDTQYF.

This chain joins TRBV7-6 and TRBJ2-5; 7 bases match TRBD2. V dropped 5 bases and J dropped 0; count of bases not matched to a gene: 3. This CDR3 has 14 residues. CDR1 and CDR2 from the germline V gene are SGHVS and FNYEAQ. For the CDR3, the DNA is TGTGCCAGCAGCCCGAGCGGGAACCAAGAGACCCAGTACTTC. It is translated as CASSPSGNQETQYF.

V is TRBV28 and J is TRBJ1-6, with D perhaps matching TRBD1 (5 bases). From germline, CDR1 is MDHEN and CDR2 SYDVKM. The CDR3 extends over 14 amino acids. Trimming stripped 2 bases from V and 8 bases from J, with 10 bases between. CDR3 nucleotide sequence: TGTGCCAGCAGTTTAACGGGACTCGATTCACCCCTCCACTTT. Protein product: CASSLTGLDSPLHF.

To note about this clone: Other nucleotide sequences from this sample produce the same CDR3. This sequence joins TRBV10-3 and TRBJ2-2; TRBD2 matches 13 bases. The CDR3 loop spans 17 amino acids. Germline assignment: CDR1 ENHRY and CDR2 SYGVKD. The V segment lost 2 bases and the J segment 4 bases; nucleotides outside the gene matches: 4. The chain's CDR3 is CAISETSGRASTGELFF. The CDR3 DNA reads as TGTGCCATCAGTGAGACTAGCGGGAGGGCTTCCACCGGGGAGCTGTTTTTT.

CDR3 sequence reads: CASSGTGVETEAFF. In DNA form, the CDR3 reads TGCGCCAGCAGCGGGACAGGGGTAGAGACTGAAGCTTTCTTT. This rearrangement joins TRBV5-1 to TRBJ1-1, with TRBD1 matching 10 bases. CDR3 length equals 14 residues. Germline CDR1 and CDR2: SGHRS and YFSETQ. V dropped 4 bases and J dropped 5; count of bases not matched to a gene: 5.

The gene calls are TRBV7-2 and TRBJ1-4, with D hard to call. With 2 bases removed from V and 6 bases from J, the gap between germline ends came to 1 base. The germline V gene encodes CDR1 SGHTA and CDR2 FQGNSA. This CDR3 is built from 11 residues. The CDR3 sequence: CASSLYEKLFF. CDR3 DNA sequence: TGTGCCAGCAGCTTATATGAAAAACTGTTTTTT.

The rearrangement links TRBV19 to TRBJ1-2, with D hard to call. Germline CDR1 reads LNHDA; CDR2 reads SQIVND (reference sequence). Trimming took 5 bases from V and 4 from J, leaving 20 bases between them. CDR3 length: 16 amino acids. DNA for the CDR3: TGTGCCAGTAGTGCCCTAGACCGAGCCGAGGCCTATGGCTACACCTTC. Translating it yields CASSALDRAEAYGYTF.

The rearrangement uses TRBV9 and TRBJ1-2, with D unresolved. Germline-derived CDR1 and CDR2 are SGDLS and YYNGEE. V lost 0 bases, J lost 0 bases, and 6 bases lay in between. The CDR3 totals 14 residues. CDR3 in DNA: TGTGCCAGCAGCGTAGGTACCACTAACTATGGCTACACCTTC. Its translation: CASSVGTTNYGYTF.